This TCR beta chain came from a study of cytomegalovirus exposure and HLA in healthy donors. Vbeta (60) and Jbeta (13) primers were used in the PCR. The assay was immunoSEQ multiplex PCR, and TCRdb's table has in-frame clones only and misses some. The repertoire holds around 84,000 clones, with about 77% as singletons. This CDR3 spans 14 amino acids. V was shortened by 10 bases and J by 4 bases, with 19 bases between the two germline ends. Germline CDR1 reads MDHEN; CDR2 reads SYDVKM. This clone was seen only once. The gene calls are TRBV28 and TRBJ1-2; possible D gene TRBD1, 5 bases. This receptor was identified in a man aged 45 to 65 in good health and CMV-seronegative. The sequencing input was PBMCs. CDR3 sequence (DNA): TGTGCCACCAAGGGTGGGGGGGAAGGCTATGGCTACACCTTC. Amino acids: CATKGGGEGYGYTF.